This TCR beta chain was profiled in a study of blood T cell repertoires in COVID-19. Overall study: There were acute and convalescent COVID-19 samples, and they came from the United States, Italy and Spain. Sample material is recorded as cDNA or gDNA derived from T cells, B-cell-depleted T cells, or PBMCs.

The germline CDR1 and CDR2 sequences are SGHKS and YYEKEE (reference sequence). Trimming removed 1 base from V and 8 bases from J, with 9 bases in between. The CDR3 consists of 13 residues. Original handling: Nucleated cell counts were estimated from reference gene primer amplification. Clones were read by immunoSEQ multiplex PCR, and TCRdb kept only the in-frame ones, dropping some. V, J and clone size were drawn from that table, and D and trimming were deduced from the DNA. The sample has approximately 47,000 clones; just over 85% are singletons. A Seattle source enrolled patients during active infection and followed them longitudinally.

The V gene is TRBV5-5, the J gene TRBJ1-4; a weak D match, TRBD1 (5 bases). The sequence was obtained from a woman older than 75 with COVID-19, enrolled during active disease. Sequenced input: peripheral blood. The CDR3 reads CASSLQGGEKLFF. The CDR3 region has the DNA TGTGCCAGCAGCTTGCAGGGAGGGGAAAAACTGTTTTTT.